Below are 30 T cell receptor beta chains sequenced from a single sample in a study of blood T cell repertoires in COVID-19. Sequencing used immunoSEQ multiplex PCR; TCRdb keeps in-frame clones, though not all of them. In the table there are over 100,000 clones, roughly 88% of which are singletons. The sequenced material came from peripheral blood. These receptors all stem from a man in his forties or fifties with acute or convalescent COVID-19.

The rearrangement uses TRBV19 and TRBJ1-3; no reliable D call. Trimming removed 3 bases at V and 4 bases at J, with 19 bases between. CDR1 is LNHDA, CDR2 SQIVND, per germline (reference sequence). The CDR3 has 17 amino acids. The DNA for the CDR3 is TGTGCCAGTAGTATCCCCTCGGGGAGTCGACCCGGAAACACCATATATTTT. Encoded protein: CASSIPSGSRPGNTIYF.

As regards this clone: One end of the junction is discordant with germline, which a read error may explain. The chain combines TRBV15 with TRBJ2-1; possibly TRBD2 for D (6 bases). The V gene's germline CDR1 is LNHNV and CDR2 YYDKDF (reference sequence). The CDR3 runs to 13 residues. The CDR3 loop reads CATSRDWRGQVVF. In nucleotides, the CDR3 is TGTGCCACCAGCAGAGATTGGAGGGGTCAAGTCGTCTTC.

This chain connects TRBV4-2 to TRBJ2-7; 7 positions match TRBD1. The CDR3 has 17 residues. V lost 0 bases and J lost 5; bases outside the gene matches: 13. CDR1 and CDR2 from the germline V gene are LGHNA and YNFKEQ. This chain's CDR3 is CASSQESVVRGYNEQYF. The CDR3 bases are TGTGCCAGCAGCCAAGAGAGCGTTGTCAGGGGGTATAACGAGCAGTACTTC.

This clone was counted a few times. This rearrangement joins TRBV7-9 to TRBJ2-2; TRBD2 is a possible D gene (5 bases). The germline V and J ends were trimmed by 4 bases and 2 bases, with 23 bases remaining between them. Germline V gene lookup returns CDR1 SEHNR and CDR2 FQNEAQ (reference sequence). The CDR3 spans 19 residues. The CDR3 protein is CASSSRSATITRNTGELFF. As DNA, the CDR3 is TGTGCCAGCAGCTCAAGATCCGCGACCATAACTAGAAACACCGGGGAGCTGTTTTTT.

This clone has a single count. This chain joins TRBV27 and TRBJ1-1; 12 bases agree with TRBD1. With V trimmed by 5 bases and J by 6 bases, 13 bases remained unmatched. Per the germline V gene, CDR1 is MNHEY and CDR2 is SMNVEV (reference sequence). CDR3 size: 17 residues. CDR3 DNA sequence: TGTGCCAGCAGTCGTCACCCCGGGACAGGGGGCAGCCCTGAAGCTTTCTTT. This encodes CASSRHPGTGGSPEAFF.

V is TRBV4-1 and J is TRBJ1-6; the match to TRBD1 covers 8 bases. From germline, CDR1 is MGHRA and CDR2 YSYEKL. The CDR3 is made up of 16 amino acids. V lost 0 bases and J lost 7; bases outside the gene matches: 5. DNA for the CDR3: TGCGCCAGCAGCCAAGAACGGACAGGGCAGAATTCACCCCTCCACTTT. It is translated as CASSQERTGQNSPLHF.

The genes are TRBV11-1 and TRBJ1-1; TRBD1 is a possible D gene (5 bases). V lost 4 bases, J lost 6 bases, and 12 bases lay in between. The CDR3 extends over 13 amino acids. Germline values: CDR1 SGHAT, CDR2 FQDESV (reference sequence). CDR3: CASSSGGTAEAFF. For the CDR3, the DNA is TGTGCCAGCAGCTCCGGGGGAACCGCTGAAGCTTTCTTT.

The chain recombines TRBV5-1 with TRBJ2-1; perhaps TRBD2 as D (5 bases). CDR1 is SGHRS, CDR2 YFSETQ, per germline. The V end was cut by 0 bases, the J end by 3 bases, with 10 bases between. This CDR3 spans 15 amino acids. The CDR3 nucleotides read TGCGCCAGCAGCTTGGTCCCTGGACTCTACAATGAGCAGTTCTTC. Amino acids: CASSLVPGLYNEQFF. The whole variable domain, remainder taken from reference TRBV5-1 and TRBJ2-1, is KAGVTQTPRYLIKTRGQQVTLSCSPISGHRSVSWYQQTPGQGLQFLFEYFSETQRNKGNFPGRFSGRQFSNSRSEMNVSTLELGDSALYLCASSLVPGLYNEQFFGPGTRLTVL.

This clone was observed a handful of times. V is TRBV10-3 and J is TRBJ2-3; TRBD2 agrees at 7 bases. The CDR3 length is 17 residues. After removal of 6 bases from V and 2 bases from J, the junction contained 14 bases not matched to a gene. Looked up from germline, CDR1 is ENHRY and CDR2 is SYGVKD. The CDR3 region is CAISARWEGGITDTQYF. In nucleotides, the CDR3 is TGTGCCATCAGCGCCAGGTGGGAGGGAGGAATCACAGATACGCAGTATTTT.

The chain combines TRBV5-6 with TRBJ1-5, with D perhaps TRBD1 (6 bases). From germline, CDR1 is SGHDT and CDR2 YYEEEE. V lost 4 bases and J 7 bases, leaving 18 bases between the germline ends. This CDR3 has 15 amino acids. CDR3 sequence reads: CASSEGVGGLQPQHF. The DNA of the CDR3 is TGTGCCAGCAGCGAGGGGGTTGGGGGCCTCCAGCCCCAGCATTTT.

The chain couples TRBV27 to TRBJ1-5; no clear D gene. The V and J ends lost 5 bases and 0 bases respectively, with 11 bases between them. There are 15 residues in the CDR3. From germline, CDR1 is MNHEY and CDR2 SMNVEV (reference sequence). CDR3 loop: CASSALRYSNQPQHF. The CDR3 coding sequence is TGTGCCAGCAGTGCCTTGAGGTATAGCAATCAGCCCCAGCATTTT.

The chain has TRBV5-1 and TRBJ1-2; 9 bases match TRBD1. The CDR3 sequence is 13 residues long. The germline V gene has CDR1 SGHRS and CDR2 YFSETQ. Trimming removed 4 bases from V and 6 bases from J; junction bases left unmatched: 4. In DNA form, the CDR3 reads TGCGCCAGCAGCCCGGGACAGGGCCATGGCTACACCTTC. Encoded protein: CASSPGQGHGYTF.

To note about this clone: The junction shows a germline mismatch at one end, possibly a read error. The rearrangement links TRBV10-2 to TRBJ1-3, with 9 bases lining up with TRBD1. Germline CDR1 is WSHSY and CDR2 is SAAADI. The CDR3 length is 14 residues. The CDR3 region has the DNA TGCGCCAGCAGTGGGACAGGGGCTGGGAACACCATATATTTT. Protein product: CASSGTGAGNTIYF.

With respect to this clone: Different DNA sequences within this sample yield the same CDR3. The V gene is TRBV18, the J gene TRBJ1-2, with 8 bases that match TRBD1. The CDR3 is 14 amino acids. Trimming at V came to 2 bases and at J to 3 bases, leaving 2 bases not matched to a gene. Germline V gene sequence: CDR1 KGHSH, CDR2 LQKENI. The CDR3 coding sequence is TGTGCCAGCTCACCAACAGGGGGAGACTATGGCTACACCTTC. The encoded protein is CASSPTGGDYGYTF.

The rearrangement uses TRBV2 and TRBJ1-1, with 7 positions matching TRBD1. The germline CDR1 and CDR2 sequences are SNHLY and FYNNEI. The V segment lost 7 bases and the J segment 5 bases; nucleotides outside the gene matches: 7. The length of the CDR3 is 13 residues. The CDR3 DNA sequence: TGTGCCAGCATAGTCACAGGGGAAACTGAAGCTTTCTTT. This sequence encodes CASIVTGETEAFF.

The V call is TRBV2, the J call TRBJ2-5; the D gene is possibly TRBD2 (5 bases). Per germline, CDR1 SNHLY and CDR2 FYNNEI. The CDR3 length is 12 residues. V lost 7 bases and J lost 5, with 11 bases in between. This chain's CDR3 is CASTTTGETQYF. CDR3 coding DNA: TGTGCCAGCACGACTACTGGGGAGACCCAGTACTTC.

J is TRBJ2-2 and V is TRBV5-1, with 10 bases fitting TRBD1. This CDR3 comprises 15 residues. V gave up 5 bases and J gave up 3 bases; unmatched junction bases: 4. Per the germline V gene, CDR1 is SGHRS and CDR2 is YFSETQ. The CDR3: CASSWDRGDTGELFF. Written as DNA, the CDR3 is TGCGCCAGCAGTTGGGACAGGGGTGACACCGGGGAGCTGTTTTTT.

This clone is a singleton in its sample. The V and J genes are TRBV7-3 and TRBJ1-2; D is undetermined. CDR1 and CDR2 from the germline V gene are SGHTA and FQGTGA. V lost 1 base and J lost 5, with 17 bases in between. The CDR3 is 16 residues long. The DNA for the CDR3 is TGTGCCAGCAGCTTAAGTAAGCCTCCCTGGAGATATGGCTACACCTTC. Protein product: CASSLSKPPWRYGYTF. Together with reference TRBV7-3 and TRBJ1-2, the CDR3 gives the full variable domain: GAGVSQTPSNKVTEKGKYVELRCDPISGHTALYWYRQSLGQGPEFLIYFQGTGAADDSGLPNDRFFAVRPEGSVSTLKIQRTERGDSAVYLCASSLSKPPWRYGYTFGSGTRLTVV.

The J gene is TRBJ1-3, the V gene TRBV11-1; D unresolved. Per the germline V gene, CDR1 is SGHAT and CDR2 is FQDESV (reference sequence). The length of the CDR3 is 16 residues. The ends were cut back, 5 bases at V and 0 bases at J, with 14 bases in the middle. The chain's CDR3 is CASSPGEEYSGNTIYF. The CDR3 DNA follows: TGTGCCAGCAGCCCGGGTGAGGAGTACTCTGGAAACACCATATATTTT.

The chain links TRBV28 to TRBJ1-2; 7 positions agree with TRBD1. The CDR3 runs 14 residues. Trimming took 4 bases from V and 8 from J; bases not matched to a gene: 10. Germline assignment: CDR1 MDHEN and CDR2 SYDVKM. The CDR3 DNA follows: TGTGCCAGCAGTTCCGAATCCAGGGGGTTAGGCTACACCTTC. Amino acids: CASSSESRGLGYTF.

This clone has more than one count but fewer than ten. The chain combines TRBV7-2 with TRBJ1-1, with 8 bases fitting TRBD1. The CDR3 runs 17 residues. Looked up from germline, CDR1 is SGHTA and CDR2 is FQGNSA. J was trimmed by 3 bases and V by 5 bases; bases with no gene match: 14. The chain's CDR3 is CASSPRQGLPRDTEAFF. For the CDR3, the DNA is TGTGCCAGCAGCCCGAGACAGGGGCTACCGCGGGACACTGAAGCTTTCTTT.

V gene TRBV6-5 combines with J gene TRBJ2-1; 10 bases map to TRBD1. Germline CDR1 is MNHEY and CDR2 is SVGAGI. V gave up 5 bases and J gave up 9 bases; unmatched junction bases: 4. This CDR3 is 13 amino acids long. The CDR3 protein is CASSPGTGAEQFF. CDR3 in DNA: TGTGCCAGCAGTCCCGGGACAGGGGCTGAGCAGTTCTTC.

This clone was observed a handful of times. This chain uses TRBV15 with TRBJ2-7, with D possibly TRBD1 on 6 matching bases. Trimming took off 5 bases at V and 5 bases at J, with 13 bases between the two ends. Germline V CDR1 and CDR2: LNHNV, YYDKDF (reference sequence). The CDR3 consists of 13 residues. The CDR3 protein is CATSRGQGNEQYF. For the CDR3, the DNA is TGTGCCACCAGCCGTGGGCAGGGGAACGAGCAGTACTTC.

The chain couples TRBV4-1 to TRBJ2-3; D unclear. V was shortened by 0 bases and J by 2 bases, with 6 bases between the two germline ends. The CDR3 spans 14 residues. Germline values: CDR1 MGHRA, CDR2 YSYEKL. The CDR3 loop is CASSQDPVTDTQYF. The CDR3 bases are TGCGCCAGCAGCCAAGATCCCGTCACAGATACGCAGTATTTT.

The V and J genes are TRBV27 and TRBJ1-1; 9 positions agree with TRBD1. The CDR3 totals 13 residues. CDR1 is MNHEY, CDR2 SMNVEV, per germline (reference sequence). The ends lost 5 bases at V and 7 bases at J; junction bases unmatched: 5. CDR3 region: CASSVLTGGEAFF. The CDR3 DNA follows: TGTGCCAGCAGTGTATTGACAGGGGGTGAAGCTTTCTTT.

This rearrangement joins TRBV3-1 (or the pseudogene TRBV3-2) to TRBJ1-5, with no clear D. This CDR3 has 14 amino acids. V gave up 2 bases and J gave up 7 bases, with 12 bases separating them. Germline values: CDR1 LGHDT, CDR2 YNNKEL (reference sequence). This CDR3 reads CASSQLPAGQPQHF. DNA of the CDR3: TGTGCCAGCAGCCAACTTCCGGCGGGCCAGCCCCAGCATTTT.

This clone has a single count. The chain joins TRBV11-2 to TRBJ2-7; 11 bases match TRBD1. The CDR3 totals 13 residues. With V trimmed by 4 bases and J by 6 bases, 2 bases remained unmatched. Germline V gives CDR1 SGHAT, CDR2 FQNNGV. CDR3 coding DNA: TGTGCCAGCAGCTGGGGGACAGGGGGCGAGCAGTACTTC. It is translated as CASSWGTGGEQYF.

The chain recombines TRBV5-4 with TRBJ2-1, with 13 bases identical to TRBD2. The CDR3 is 16 amino acids. Germline assignment: CDR1 SGHNT and CDR2 YYREEE (reference sequence). Trimming removed 0 bases from V and 10 bases from J; junction bases left unmatched: 7. The CDR3 reads CASSLGLAGGYREQFF. The CDR3 coding sequence is TGTGCCAGCAGCTTGGGACTAGCGGGGGGATACAGAGAGCAGTTCTTC.

The rearrangement joins TRBV3-1 (or the pseudogene TRBV3-2) to TRBJ1-1; the D is unclear. The CDR3 length is 13 residues. Between the trimmed V and J ends, which lost 5 bases and 5 bases, there was a span of 12 bases. Germline CDR1 and CDR2: LGHDT and YNNKEL (reference sequence). The CDR3 nucleotides read TGTGCCAGCAGCTTTGGGAGGATGACTGAAGCTTTCTTT. Its translation: CASSFGRMTEAFF.

This clone has more than one count but fewer than ten. The chain uses TRBV5-1 and TRBJ1-6; the D gene is possibly TRBD1 (6 bases). With 9 bases removed from V and 3 bases from J, the gap between germline ends came to 13 bases. Germline assignment: CDR1 SGHRS and CDR2 YFSETQ. There are 14 residues in the CDR3. CDR3 nucleotides: TGCGCCACCAAGGGGGACCACTATAATTCACCCCTCCACTTT. Residues: CATKGDHYNSPLHF.